These 24 T cell receptor beta chains were sequenced from one sample in a study of cytomegalovirus exposure and HLA in healthy donors. The PCR employed 60 Vbeta primers together with 13 Jbeta primers. The repertoire was sequenced with immunoSEQ multiplex PCR; TCRdb's copy has only in-frame clones and lacks some. The sample has approximately 210,000 clones, about four fifths seen once. The specimen sequenced was PBMCs. The source is a male donor in good health and CMV-seropositive.

This clone was seen a handful of times. This chain links TRBV7-8 with TRBJ1-5; maybe TRBD1 (5 bases). The germline V gene has CDR1 SGHVS and CDR2 FQNEAQ. V was shortened by 5 bases and J by 2 bases, with 19 bases between the two germline ends. The CDR3 has 17 residues. The CDR3 protein is CASSPRMGTSGNQPQHF. CDR3 DNA sequence: TGTGCCAGCAGCCCAAGGATGGGGACTAGCGGCAATCAGCCCCAGCATTTT.

V is TRBV9 and J is TRBJ1-5; D unresolved. V was pared by 2 bases and J by 4 bases, with 10 bases between. CDR3 size: 14 residues. The germline V gene has CDR1 SGDLS and CDR2 YYNGEE. CDR3 sequence reads: CASSVGEANQPQHF. Written as DNA, the CDR3 is TGTGCCAGCAGCGTCGGCGAGGCGAATCAGCCCCAGCATTTT.

This clone occurred once. CDR3 amino acids: CASSTTGTGAEQYF. CDR3 bases: TGTGCCAGTAGTACCACCGGGACAGGGGCCGAGCAGTACTTC. The chain joins TRBV19 to TRBJ2-7, with 10 positions matching TRBD1. V trimming: 4 bases; J trimming: 6 bases; junction bases outside the gene matches: 6. The CDR3 runs 14 residues. Germline CDR1 and CDR2: LNHDA and SQIVND (reference sequence).

This clone has only one observation. CDR3 bases: TGCGCCAGCAGCCAAGAGCGAGGGGGTTGGGCCTACGAGCAGTACTTC. It specifies CASSQERGGWAYEQYF. This rearrangement joins TRBV4-3 to TRBJ2-7, with D possibly TRBD1 on 6 matching bases. V shed 0 bases and J shed 2 bases, with 14 bases lying between them. CDR3 length: 16 residues. CDR1 and CDR2 (germline): LGHNA, YSLEER.

Only one count was recorded for this clone. The V gene is TRBV4-3, the J gene TRBJ1-1; D not certain. CDR1 LGHNA and CDR2 YSLEER come from the germline V gene. Trimming shortened V by 5 bases and J by 4 bases, and 11 bases separated the two germline ends. The CDR3 extends over 13 amino acids. The CDR3 sequence: CASSLRLGTEAFF. In DNA form, the CDR3 reads TGCGCCAGCAGCTTGAGACTCGGCACTGAAGCTTTCTTT.

This clone was seen a few times. V and J are TRBV7-9 and TRBJ2-1; 10 bases map to TRBD1. Trimming took 6 bases from V and 8 from J; bases not matched to a gene: 7. The CDR3 spans 14 residues. CDR1 SEHNR and CDR2 FQNEAQ come from the germline V gene (reference sequence). Here the CDR3 reads CASRPGTGVDEQFF. As DNA, the CDR3 is TGTGCCAGCAGGCCCGGGACAGGGGTCGATGAGCAGTTCTTC.

The rearrangement joins TRBV19 to TRBJ2-3, with 14 bases lining up with TRBD2. CDR1 and CDR2 from the germline V gene are LNHDA and SQIVND (reference sequence). The CDR3 spans 17 residues. The V gene end was trimmed by 5 bases and the J gene end by 0 bases; junction bases not matched to a gene: 4. CDR3: CASSRTSGGPSTDTQYF. CDR3 in DNA: TGTGCCAGTAGTCGGACTAGCGGGGGGCCCAGCACAGATACGCAGTATTTT.

The V and J genes are TRBV4-3 and TRBJ2-2, with D tentatively TRBD2 (5 bases). Deletions cut 2 bases from V and 1 base from J, with 20 bases between. The CDR3 contains 19 residues. The germline V gene has CDR1 LGHNA and CDR2 YSLEER. CDR3 sequence: CASSQRIAWGYKNTGELFF. CDR3 sequence (DNA): TGCGCCAGCAGCCAAAGAATAGCGTGGGGATACAAGAACACCGGGGAGCTGTTTTTT.

V and J are TRBV10-3 and TRBJ2-7; 10 positions match TRBD2. The germline gives CDR1 ENHRY, CDR2 SYGVKD. The CDR3 is 16 residues long. With V trimmed by 6 bases and J by 3 bases, 11 bases remained unmatched. CDR3 coding DNA: TGTGCCATCAGATCTTCCGGGGGGACTAGCGACTACGAGCAGTACTTC. This codes for CAIRSSGGTSDYEQYF.

V is TRBV6-4 and J is TRBJ2-7; D remains ambiguous. CDR1 and CDR2 (germline): MRHNA, SNTAGT. V lost 3 bases and J 3 bases, leaving 9 bases between the germline ends. This CDR3 is built from 13 residues. The CDR3 spells CASSETSGYEQYF. In nucleotides, the CDR3 is TGTGCCAGCAGTGAGACATCTGGCTACGAGCAGTACTTC.

The rearrangement links TRBV2 to TRBJ1-4; D is uncertain. The CDR3 is 13 residues long. The ends were cut back, 3 bases at V and 5 bases at J, with 7 bases in the middle. Germline-derived CDR1 and CDR2 are SNHLY and FYNNEI. The CDR3 region has the DNA TGTGCCAGCAGTGAGCGGGAGAATGAAAAACTGTTTTTT. It encodes CASSERENEKLFF.

V usage is TRBV20-1 and J usage is TRBJ2-7; D remains ambiguous. V was pared by 7 bases and J by 2 bases, with 9 bases between. This CDR3 has 11 amino acids. Germline V gives CDR1 DFQATT, CDR2 SNEGSKA (reference sequence). This chain's CDR3 is CSVLQAYEQYF. In nucleotides, the CDR3 is TGCAGTGTTCTTCAGGCCTACGAGCAGTACTTC.

This clone has only a few counts. The J gene is TRBJ2-1, the V gene TRBV12-2; the table's D call, TRBD2, has no DNA check behind it. TRBV12-2 is assigned pseudogene status. CDR3 length: 16 residues. Here the CDR3 DNA reads TGTGCAAGTCGCTCGTTGATAGCGGGAGCTGGCGATGAGCAGTTCTTC. Its protein product is CASRSLIAGAGDEQFF.

The chain is built from TRBV6-5 and TRBJ1-5; the D gene is possibly TRBD1 (6 bases). The CDR3 has 14 residues. V was clipped by 4 bases and J by 4 bases, with 11 bases between them. Germline assignment: CDR1 MNHEY and CDR2 SVGAGI. The CDR3: CASSWSGVNQPQHF. CDR3 nucleotide sequence: TGTGCCAGCAGTTGGTCAGGGGTAAATCAGCCCCAGCATTTT.

Details on this clone: Other DNA sequences of this sample code for an identical CDR3. V and J are TRBV18 and TRBJ2-3; 7 bases fit TRBD1. Germline lookup yields CDR1 KGHSH and CDR2 LQKENI. J gave up 1 base and V 3 bases, and 1 base lay outside the gene matches. CDR3 length equals 14 residues. The DNA for the CDR3 is TGTGCCAGCTCACCGGGGACAGGCACAGATACGCAGTATTTT. Its translation: CASSPGTGTDTQYF.

This clone came up once. The V gene is TRBV18, the J gene TRBJ2-5, with D possibly TRBD2 on 5 matching bases. The CDR3 is 15 residues long. V gave up 4 bases and J gave up 2 bases, with 14 bases separating them. Germline CDR1 and CDR2: KGHSH and LQKENI. This CDR3 is CASSLSGLIQETQYF. The CDR3 nucleotides read TGTGCCAGCTCACTTTCCGGACTGATACAAGAGACCCAGTACTTC.

This rearrangement joins TRBV13 to TRBJ2-1, with D tentatively TRBD1 (6 bases). CDR1 and CDR2 (germline): PRHDT, FYEKMQ (reference sequence). The V and J ends lost 5 bases and 3 bases respectively, with 8 bases between them. The CDR3 loop spans 13 amino acids. CDR3 loop: CASSPDSYNEQFF. In DNA form, the CDR3 reads TGTGCCAGCAGCCCGGACAGCTACAATGAGCAGTTCTTC.

This clone was recorded only once. The chain uses TRBV13 and TRBJ2-3; 8 nucleotides match TRBD2. The V and J ends lost 4 bases and 6 bases, in that order; junction bases with no gene match: 6. CDR3 length equals 14 residues. Germline loops: CDR1 PRHDT, CDR2 FYEKMQ (reference sequence). CDR3 region: CASSSSGFGDTQYF. The CDR3 nucleotides are TGTGCCAGCAGCTCTAGCGGGTTTGGGGATACGCAGTATTTT.

V usage is TRBV7-2 and J usage is TRBJ2-4; tentative D call: TRBD2 (6 bases). This CDR3 region has 19 residues. Germline lookup yields CDR1 SGHTA and CDR2 FQGNSA. The germline V and J ends were trimmed by 0 bases and 5 bases, with 23 bases remaining between them. The CDR3 coding sequence is TGTGCCAGCAGCTTAGCCGGGGGAGTAGAGACGAGGTTGCAAAACATTCAGTACTTC. Encoded protein: CASSLAGGVETRLQNIQYF.

This chain joins TRBV7-9 and TRBJ1-1; TRBD1 matches at 7 bases. V was clipped by 7 bases and J by 0 bases; unmatched bases: 8. The germline V gene encodes CDR1 SEHNR and CDR2 FQNEAQ (reference sequence). The CDR3 consists of 15 residues. The CDR3 is CASILGTAMNTEAFF. CDR3 in DNA: TGTGCCAGCATCCTGGGGACAGCCATGAACACTGAAGCTTTCTTT.

The chain recombines TRBV7-2 with TRBJ1-2; D call uncertain. Germline values: CDR1 SGHTA, CDR2 FQGNSA. V dropped 2 bases and J dropped 5 bases, with 12 bases sitting between them. This CDR3 is built from 14 residues. The CDR3 protein is CASSLRGVRYGYTF. CDR3 nucleotide sequence: TGTGCCAGCAGCTTACGGGGAGTTAGGTATGGCTACACCTTC.

The chain links TRBV10-3 to TRBJ1-2, with D possibly matching TRBD1 (5 bases). Germline V gene lookup returns CDR1 ENHRY and CDR2 SYGVKD. V was trimmed by 8 bases and J by 0 bases, leaving 16 bases between them. This CDR3 comprises 15 residues. CDR3 bases: TGTGCCATCTGGGGCCGGGCTTTAGCTAACTATGGCTACACCTTC. As protein: CAIWGRALANYGYTF.

This chain uses TRBV5-1 with TRBJ1-3; the match to TRBD1 covers 9 bases. The germline CDR1 and CDR2 sequences are SGHRS and YFSETQ. Losses at the gene ends were 4 bases for V and 3 bases for J; bases not matched to a gene: 5. The CDR3 consists of 15 residues. The CDR3 spells CASSRTGEFGNTIYF. As DNA, the CDR3 is TGCGCCAGCAGCCGGACAGGGGAATTTGGAAACACCATATATTTT. The whole variable domain, remainder taken from reference TRBV5-1 and TRBJ1-3, is KAGVTQTPRYLIKTRGQQVTLSCSPISGHRSVSWYQQTPGQGLQFLFEYFSETQRNKGNFPGRFSGRQFSNSRSEMNVSTLELGDSALYLCASSRTGEFGNTIYFGEGSWLTVV.

The rearrangement uses TRBV4-1 and TRBJ1-4, with D hard to call. The V gene lost 4 bases and the J gene lost 8 bases, with 14 bases spanning the gap. Germline CDR1 MGHRA, CDR2 YSYEKL. The CDR3 length is 14 residues. CDR3 coding DNA: TGCGCCAGCAGCCTCAGCGAGACTGGCGAAAAACTGTTTTTT. It yields the protein CASSLSETGEKLFF.